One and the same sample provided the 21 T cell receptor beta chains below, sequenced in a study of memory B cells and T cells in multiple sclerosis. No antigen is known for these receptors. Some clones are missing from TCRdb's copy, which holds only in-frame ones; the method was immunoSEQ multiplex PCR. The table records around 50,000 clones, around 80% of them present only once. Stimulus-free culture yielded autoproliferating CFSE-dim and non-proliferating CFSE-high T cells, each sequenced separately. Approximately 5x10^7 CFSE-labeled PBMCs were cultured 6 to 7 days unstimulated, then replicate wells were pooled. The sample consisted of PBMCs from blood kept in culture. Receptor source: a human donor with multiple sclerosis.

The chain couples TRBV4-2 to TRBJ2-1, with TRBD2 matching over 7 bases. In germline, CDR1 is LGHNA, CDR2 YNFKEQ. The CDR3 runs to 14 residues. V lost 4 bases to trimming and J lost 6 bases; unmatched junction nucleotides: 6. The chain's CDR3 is CASSLMTSSNEQFF. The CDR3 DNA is TGTGCCAGCAGCCTAATGACTAGCTCCAATGAGCAGTTCTTC.

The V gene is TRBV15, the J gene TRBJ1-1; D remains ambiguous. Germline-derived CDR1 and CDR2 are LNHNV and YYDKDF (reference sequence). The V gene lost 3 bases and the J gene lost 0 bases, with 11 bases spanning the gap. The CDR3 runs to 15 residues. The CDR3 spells CATSRGPDLNTEAFF. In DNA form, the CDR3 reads TGTGCCACCAGCAGGGGTCCGGATCTGAACACTGAAGCTTTCTTT. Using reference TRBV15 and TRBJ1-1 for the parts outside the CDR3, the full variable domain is DAMVIQNPRYQVTQFGKPVTLSCSQTLNHNVMYWYQQKSSQAPKLLFHYYDKDFNNEADTPDNFQSRRPNTSFCFLDIRSPGLGDTAMYLCATSRGPDLNTEAFFGQGTRLTVV.

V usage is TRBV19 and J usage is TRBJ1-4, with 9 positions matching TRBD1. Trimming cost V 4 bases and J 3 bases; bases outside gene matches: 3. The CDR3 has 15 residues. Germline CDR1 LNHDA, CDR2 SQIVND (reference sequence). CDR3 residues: CASSTRQGANEKLFF. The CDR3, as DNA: TGTGCCAGTAGTACGCGACAGGGGGCTAATGAAAAACTGTTTTTT.

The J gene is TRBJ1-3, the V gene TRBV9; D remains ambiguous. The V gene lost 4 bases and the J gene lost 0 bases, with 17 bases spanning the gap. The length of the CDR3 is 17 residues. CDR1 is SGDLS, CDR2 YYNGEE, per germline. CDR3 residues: CASSPVVGPSSGNTIYF. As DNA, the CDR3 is TGTGCCAGCAGCCCCGTTGTCGGACCCAGCTCTGGAAACACCATATATTTT.

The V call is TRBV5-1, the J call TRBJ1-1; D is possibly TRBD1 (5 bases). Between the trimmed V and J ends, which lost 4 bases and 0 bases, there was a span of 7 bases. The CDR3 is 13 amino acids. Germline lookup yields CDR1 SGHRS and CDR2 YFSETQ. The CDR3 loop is CASSVGVNTEAFF. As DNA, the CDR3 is TGCGCCAGCAGCGTAGGGGTGAACACTGAAGCTTTCTTT.

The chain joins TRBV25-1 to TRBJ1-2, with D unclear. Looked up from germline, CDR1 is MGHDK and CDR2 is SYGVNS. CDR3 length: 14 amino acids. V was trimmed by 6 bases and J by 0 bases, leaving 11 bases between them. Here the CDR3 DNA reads TGTGCCAGCAGCTGGGGTGGGTCTAACTATGGCTACACCTTC. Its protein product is CASSWGGSNYGYTF.

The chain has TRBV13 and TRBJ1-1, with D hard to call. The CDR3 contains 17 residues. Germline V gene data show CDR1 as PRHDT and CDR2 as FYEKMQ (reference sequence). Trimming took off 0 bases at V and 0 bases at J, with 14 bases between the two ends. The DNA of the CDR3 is TGTGCCAGCAGCTTAGGCCCTGAGACGGGTATGAACACTGAAGCTTTCTTT. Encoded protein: CASSLGPETGMNTEAFF. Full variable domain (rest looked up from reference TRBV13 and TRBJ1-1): AAGVIQSPRHLIKEKRETATLKCYPIPRHDTVYWYQQGPGQDPQFLISFYEKMQSDKGSIPDRFSAQQFSDYHSELNMSSLELGDSALYFCASSLGPETGMNTEAFFGQGTRLTVV.

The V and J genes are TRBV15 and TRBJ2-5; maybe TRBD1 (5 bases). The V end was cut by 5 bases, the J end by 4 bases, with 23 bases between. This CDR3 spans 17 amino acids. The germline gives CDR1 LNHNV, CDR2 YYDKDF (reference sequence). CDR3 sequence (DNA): TGTGCCACCAGCCGATTTGGGCAGGGCGTCCGCCCAGAGACCCAGTACTTC. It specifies CATSRFGQGVRPETQYF.

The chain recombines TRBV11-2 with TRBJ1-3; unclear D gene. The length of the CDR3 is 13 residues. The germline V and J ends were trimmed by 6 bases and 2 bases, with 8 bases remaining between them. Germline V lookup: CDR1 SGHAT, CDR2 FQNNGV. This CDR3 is CASRALTGNTIYF. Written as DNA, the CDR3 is TGTGCCAGCAGAGCCCTGACTGGAAACACCATATATTTT.

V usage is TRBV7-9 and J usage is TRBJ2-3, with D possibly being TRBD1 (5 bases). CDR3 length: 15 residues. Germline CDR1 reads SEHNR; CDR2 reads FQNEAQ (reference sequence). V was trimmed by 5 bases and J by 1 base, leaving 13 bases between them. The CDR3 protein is CASSPTVRGTDTQYF. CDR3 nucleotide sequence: TGTGCCAGCAGCCCGACGGTCAGGGGCACAGATACGCAGTATTTT.

As DNA, the CDR3 is TGTGCCAGCAGAACACAGGGATCCAACGAGCAGTACTTC. Its protein product is CASRTQGSNEQYF. This chain joins TRBV6-5 and TRBJ2-7, with a weak D call TRBD1 (6 bases). The V gene's germline CDR1 is MNHEY and CDR2 SVGAGI. V gave up 6 bases and J gave up 5 bases, with 14 bases separating them. There are 13 residues in the CDR3.

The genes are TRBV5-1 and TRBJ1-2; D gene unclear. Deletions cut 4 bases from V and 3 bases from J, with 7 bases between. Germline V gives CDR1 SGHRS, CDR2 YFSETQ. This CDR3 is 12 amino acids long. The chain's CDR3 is CASSPRDYGYTF. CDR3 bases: TGCGCCAGCAGCCCGAGGGACTATGGCTACACCTTC.

The CDR3 nucleotides read TGTGCCAGCAGCTTGGTTTCTCTCTATGGCTACACCTTC. Encoded protein: CASSLVSLYGYTF. The chain links TRBV5-4 to TRBJ1-2; D gene uncertain. V was pared by 0 bases and J by 4 bases, with 7 bases between. Germline V lookup: CDR1 SGHNT, CDR2 YYREEE (reference sequence). The CDR3 consists of 13 residues.

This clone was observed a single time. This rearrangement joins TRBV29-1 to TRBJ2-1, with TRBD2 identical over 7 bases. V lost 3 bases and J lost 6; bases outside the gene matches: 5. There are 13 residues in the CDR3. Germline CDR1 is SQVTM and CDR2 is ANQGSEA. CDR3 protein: CSVDGGKRNEQFF. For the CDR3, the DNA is TGCAGCGTTGACGGGGGGAAGCGCAATGAGCAGTTCTTC.

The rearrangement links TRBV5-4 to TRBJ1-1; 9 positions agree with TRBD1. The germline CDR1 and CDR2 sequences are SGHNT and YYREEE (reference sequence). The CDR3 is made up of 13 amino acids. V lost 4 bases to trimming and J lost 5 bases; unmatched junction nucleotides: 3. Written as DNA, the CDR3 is TGTGCCAGCAGCGATGGACAGGGGACTGAAGCTTTCTTT. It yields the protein CASSDGQGTEAFF.

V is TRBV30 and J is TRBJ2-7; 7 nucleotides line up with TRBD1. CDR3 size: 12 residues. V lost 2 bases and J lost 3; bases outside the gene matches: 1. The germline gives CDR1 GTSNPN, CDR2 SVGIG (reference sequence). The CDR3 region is CAWSRQGYEQYF. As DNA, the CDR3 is TGTGCCTGGAGTAGACAGGGCTACGAGCAGTACTTC.

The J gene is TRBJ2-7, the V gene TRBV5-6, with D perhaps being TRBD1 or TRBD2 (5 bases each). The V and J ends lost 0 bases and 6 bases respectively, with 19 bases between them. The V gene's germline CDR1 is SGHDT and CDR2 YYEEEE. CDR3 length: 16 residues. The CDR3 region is CASSLVPGPEVLEQYF. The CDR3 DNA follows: TGTGCCAGCAGCTTGGTACCGGGACCGGAGGTCCTCGAGCAGTACTTC.

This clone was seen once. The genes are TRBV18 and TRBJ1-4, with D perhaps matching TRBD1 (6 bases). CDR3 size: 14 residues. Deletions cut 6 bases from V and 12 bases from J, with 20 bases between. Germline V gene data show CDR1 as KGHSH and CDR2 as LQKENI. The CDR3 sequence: CASSLLQGKNELFF. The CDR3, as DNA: TGTGCCAGCTCCCTCCTACAGGGCAAAAACGAACTGTTTTTT.

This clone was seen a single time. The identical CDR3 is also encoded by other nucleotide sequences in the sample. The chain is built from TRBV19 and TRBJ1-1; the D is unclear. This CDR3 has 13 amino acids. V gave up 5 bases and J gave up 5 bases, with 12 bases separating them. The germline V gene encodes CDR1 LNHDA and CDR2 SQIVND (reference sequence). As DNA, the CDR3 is TGTGCCAGTAGTCTTGGAGGCAGGACTGAAGCTTTCTTT. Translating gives CASSLGGRTEAFF.

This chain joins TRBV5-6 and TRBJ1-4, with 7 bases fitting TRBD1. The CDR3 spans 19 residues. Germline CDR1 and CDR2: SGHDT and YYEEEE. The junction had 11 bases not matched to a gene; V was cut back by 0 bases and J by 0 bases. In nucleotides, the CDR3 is TGTGCCAGCAGCTTGGGAGGTCCAGGGGGTGTAACAACTAATGAAAAACTGTTTTTT. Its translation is CASSLGGPGGVTTNEKLFF. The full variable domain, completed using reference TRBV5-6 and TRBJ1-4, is DAGVTQSPTHLIKTRGQQVTLRCSPKSGHDTVSWYQQALGQGPQFIFQYYEEEERQRGNFPDRFSGHQFPNYSSELNVNALLLGDSALYLCASSLGGPGGVTTNEKLFFGSGTQLSVL.

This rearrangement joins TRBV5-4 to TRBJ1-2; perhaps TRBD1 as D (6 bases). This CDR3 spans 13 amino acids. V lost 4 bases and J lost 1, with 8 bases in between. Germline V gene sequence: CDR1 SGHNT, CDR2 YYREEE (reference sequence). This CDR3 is CASSLDSNYGYTF. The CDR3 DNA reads TGTGCCAGCAGCCTGGACAGTAACTATGGCTACACCTTC.